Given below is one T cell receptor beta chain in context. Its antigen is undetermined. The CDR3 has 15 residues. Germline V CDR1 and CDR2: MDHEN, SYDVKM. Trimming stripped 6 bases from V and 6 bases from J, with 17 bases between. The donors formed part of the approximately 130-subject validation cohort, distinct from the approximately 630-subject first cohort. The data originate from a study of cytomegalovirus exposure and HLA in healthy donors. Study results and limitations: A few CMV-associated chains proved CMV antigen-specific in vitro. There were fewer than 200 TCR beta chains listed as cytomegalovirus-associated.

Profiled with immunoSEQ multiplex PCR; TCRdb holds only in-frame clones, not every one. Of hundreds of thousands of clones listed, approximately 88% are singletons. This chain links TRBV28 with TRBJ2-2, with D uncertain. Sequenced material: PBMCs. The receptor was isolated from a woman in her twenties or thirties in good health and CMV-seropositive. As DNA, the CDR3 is TGTGCCAGCAGCCGAAGGTTTTTGGATCCCGGGGAGCTGTTTTTT. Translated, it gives CASSRRFLDPGELFF.